This is a list of T cell receptor beta chains from one sample in a study of T-cell reconstitution after alpha-beta-depleted transplantation in children. Via MiXCR, TCRdb re-called the PCR reads, giving one row per CDR3 protein. The data contain over 400,000 distinct CDR3 sequences, roughly 44% of them singletons. The sample here was PBMCs, taken before TCRalphabeta/CD19-depleted stem cell transplant. The source is a girl aged 2 to 9 with aplastic anemia, due to receive a stem cell transplant. Both conserved end residues are part of each CDR3. D genes are given only for firm matches. A clone size is listed for some rows: how often the clone was seen (once, few, many), or a class if it is expanded.

clone_size	j_call	v_call	d_call	cdr3_length	cdr3_aa	cdr3_nt
-	TRBJ2-7	TRBV30	TRBD2	15	CAWSVLAAGYYEQYF	TGTGCCTGGAGTGTCCTGGCAGCGGGATACTACGAGCAGTACTTC
many	TRBJ2-2	TRBV5-1	-	14	CASRGVENTGELFF	TGCGCCAGCAGGGGGGTAGAGAACACCGGGGAGCTGTTTTTT
few	TRBJ2-1	TRBV25-1	TRBD2	17	CASSGRGEASSYNEQFF	TGTGCCAGCAGTGGCCGGGGGGAAGCCAGCTCCTACAATGAGCAGTTCTTC
-	TRBJ1-4	TRBV24-1	-	16	CATSLRRGATNEKLFF	TGTGCCACCAGTCTCAGGAGGGGGGCAACTAATGAAAAACTGTTTTTT
many	TRBJ1-1	TRBV29-1	-	14	CSVPRGGSNTEAFF	TGCAGCGTTCCCCGTGGGGGCTCGAACACTGAAGCTTTCTTT
-	TRBJ2-7	TRBV7-6	-	14	CASSQEAGDYEQYF	TGTGCCAGCAGCCAAGAGGCGGGTGACTACGAGCAGTACTTC
-	TRBJ1-4	TRBV15	-	15	CATSRVGRGNEKLFF	TGTGCCACCAGCAGAGTAGGCAGAGGGAATGAAAAACTGTTTTTT
-	TRBJ1-1	TRBV6-5	TRBD1	17	CASSYSRPTGVNTEAFF	TGTGCCAGCAGTTACTCCCGCCCGACAGGGGTGAACACTGAAGCTTTCTTT
-	TRBJ2-1	TRBV5-1	-	16	CASSPADGSSYNEQFF	TGCGCCAGCAGCCCCGCGGACGGGAGCTCCTACAATGAGCAGTTCTTC
few	TRBJ2-1	TRBV28	TRBD2	16	CASSSIAGMSLNEQFF	TGTGCCAGCAGTTCGATAGCGGGTATGTCCCTCAATGAGCAGTTCTTC
-	TRBJ1-5	TRBV20-1	TRBD1	13	CSALTGGNQPQHF	TGCAGTGCGCTAACAGGGGGCAATCAGCCCCAGCATTTT
few	TRBJ2-2	TRBV29-1	TRBD2	17	CSVESRGGSQSAGELFF	TGCAGCGTTGAAAGTCGCGGGGGATCCCAGTCGGCCGGGGAGCTGTTTTTT
-	TRBJ2-2	TRBV20-1	-	13	CSARGPFTGELFF	TGCAGTGCTAGAGGACCGTTCACCGGGGAGCTGTTTTTT
many	TRBJ2-1	TRBV5-1	-	16	CASSLVVNSPHNEQFF	TGCGCCAGCAGCTTGGTTGTTAACAGCCCACACAATGAGCAGTTCTTC
-	TRBJ2-7	TRBV20-1	-	12	CSAREFSNEQYF	TGCAGTGCTAGAGAATTTTCCAACGAGCAGTACTTC
-	TRBJ2-7	TRBV10-3	-	12	CAISDQVYEQYF	TGTGCCATCAGTGACCAGGTCTACGAGCAGTACTTC
-	TRBJ2-5	TRBV27	TRBD2	15	CASGILADHQETQYF	TGTGCCAGCGGAATCCTAGCGGATCACCAAGAGACCCAGTACTTC
many	TRBJ2-7	TRBV5-6	-	14	CASSLWDLSYEQYF	TGTGCCAGCAGCTTGTGGGACCTCTCCTACGAGCAGTACTTC
-	TRBJ2-7	TRBV5-1	TRBD2	16	CASSLGQRTSGDEQYF	TGCGCCAGCAGCTTGGGACAGCGGACTAGCGGAGACGAGCAGTACTTC
-	TRBJ1-2	TRBV6-4	-	14	CAAVTLGGNYGYTF	TGTGCCGCAGTGACTCTGGGGGGGAACTATGGCTACACCTTC
few	TRBJ1-2	TRBV5-5	TRBD1	15	CASSAPGQWSYGYTF	TGTGCCAGCAGCGCGCCGGGACAGTGGAGCTATGGCTACACCTTC
few	TRBJ2-1	TRBV6-2/TRBV6-3	-	15	CASTDSGGLGNEQFF	TGTGCCAGCACCGACTCCGGGGGCCTGGGGAATGAGCAGTTCTTC
many	TRBJ2-7	TRBV6-2/TRBV6-3	TRBD2	12	CASTLDGRERYF	TGTGCCAGCACCCTAGACGGGCGGGAGCGGTACTTC
few	TRBJ2-1	TRBV28	TRBD2	16	CASSSLAGNSYNEQFF	TGTGCCAGCAGTTCTCTAGCGGGGAACTCCTACAATGAGCAGTTCTTC
-	TRBJ2-7	TRBV28	-	15	CASSLRSSVNYEQYF	TGTGCCAGCAGTTTACGGAGTAGTGTAAACTACGAGCAGTACTTC
-	TRBJ2-4	TRBV29-1	-	14	CSVEGVLAKNIQYF	TGCAGCGTTGAGGGGGTCCTAGCCAAAAACATTCAGTACTTC